The entry below describes one T cell receptor (beta chain). This sample was taken from a study of control samples from healthy donors and cancer patients. Using immunoSEQ multiplex PCR, the repertoire was profiled, and TCRdb retains in-frame clones only, with some absent. The repertoire holds 25,000 to 30,000 clones, roughly 89% seen once, with more than 1.5% in the top ten. The V end lost 4 bases, the J end lost 4 bases, and 14 bases lay between the germline ends. Germline V gives CDR1 SGHDT, CDR2 YYEEEE. This CDR3 comprises 14 residues. The sequenced sample consisted of PBMCs. The sequence came from a woman between 35 and 50 years old with lung cancer. The chain combines TRBV5-6 with TRBJ1-2; D possibly corresponds to TRBD1 (5 bases). The CDR3 sequence: CASSLGDSGYGYTF. The CDR3 bases are TGTGCCAGCAGCCTAGGGGATTCGGGCTATGGCTACACCTTC.